This T cell receptor (beta chain) emerged from a study of T cells in Graves' hyperthyroidism and ophthalmopathy. Germline loops: CDR1 SGHNT, CDR2 YYREEE (reference sequence). The trim removed 5 bases at V and 4 bases at J, leaving 12 bases unmatched. The CDR3 covers 17 residues. Study results and limitations: Also found in blood were most expanded thyroid clonotypes above 0.001.

Amplification targeted TCR beta CDR3 regions from RNA transcripts. The HTBI primer set was used in a first-round RT-PCR of the TCR CDR3. TCRdb itself ran the multiplex PCR reads through MiXCR, one entry per CDR3 protein. Among fewer than 550,000 distinct CDR3 sequences listed, around 16% were seen once. In regard to this clonotype: The target antigen is unknown.

The source of the PBMCs was 9.5 to 10 ml of fresh peripheral blood. Specimen: blood. The chain joins TRBV5-4 to TRBJ2-5, with 12 positions matching TRBD2. The source of this sequence is a woman under 30 with Graves' hyperthyroidism. CDR3 sequence (DNA): TGTGCCAGCAGTGGAGGGAGAGGGGGACTAGCGGGAGAGACCCAGTACTTC. This sequence encodes CASSGGRGGLAGETQYF.